This record looks at one T cell receptor (beta chain) sequence and its context. The sample is drawn from a study of T cell changes during pregnancy in multiple sclerosis. This CDR3 spans 14 amino acids. V lost 0 bases and J 4 bases, leaving 10 bases between the germline ends. Germline loops: CDR1 SGHDT, CDR2 YYEEEE. Here immunoSEQ multiplex PCR was the method, and the copy in TCRdb shows in-frame clones only, minus some. The sample has 95,000 to 100,000 clones; about 92% are singletons. The chain links TRBV5-6 to TRBJ2-5; no definite D call. The sequenced sample was peripheral blood, obtained after pregnancy. The sequence was obtained from a female donor in good health, enrolled as a control in a pregnancy study. The CDR3 here is CASSLVLLGETQYF. The CDR3 DNA reads TGTGCCAGCAGCTTGGTCCTTCTCGGAGAGACCCAGTACTTC.